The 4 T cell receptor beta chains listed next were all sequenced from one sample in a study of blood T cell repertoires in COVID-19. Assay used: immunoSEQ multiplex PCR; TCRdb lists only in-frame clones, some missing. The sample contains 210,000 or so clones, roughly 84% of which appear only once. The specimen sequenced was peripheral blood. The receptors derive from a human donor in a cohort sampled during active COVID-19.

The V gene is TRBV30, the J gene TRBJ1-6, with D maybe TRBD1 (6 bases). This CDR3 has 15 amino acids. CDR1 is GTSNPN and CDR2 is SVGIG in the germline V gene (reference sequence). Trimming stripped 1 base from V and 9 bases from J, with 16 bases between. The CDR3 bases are TGTGCCTGGAGTGGGCCAGGGGTGATAAGTTCACCCCTCCACTTT. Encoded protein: CAWSGPGVISSPLHF.

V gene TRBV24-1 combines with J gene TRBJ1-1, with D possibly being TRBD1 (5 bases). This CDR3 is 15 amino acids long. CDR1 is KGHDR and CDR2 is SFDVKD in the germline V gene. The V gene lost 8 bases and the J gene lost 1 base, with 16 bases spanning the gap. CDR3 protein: CATIRAGRANTEAFF. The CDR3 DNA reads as TGTGCCACCATCCGAGCGGGACGGGCGAACACTGAAGCTTTCTTT.

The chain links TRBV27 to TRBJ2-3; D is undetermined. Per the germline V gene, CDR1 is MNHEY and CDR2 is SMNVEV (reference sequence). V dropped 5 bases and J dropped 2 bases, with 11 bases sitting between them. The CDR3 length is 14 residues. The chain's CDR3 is CASSPYGDTDTQYF. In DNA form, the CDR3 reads TGTGCCAGCAGTCCATATGGAGACACAGATACGCAGTATTTT.

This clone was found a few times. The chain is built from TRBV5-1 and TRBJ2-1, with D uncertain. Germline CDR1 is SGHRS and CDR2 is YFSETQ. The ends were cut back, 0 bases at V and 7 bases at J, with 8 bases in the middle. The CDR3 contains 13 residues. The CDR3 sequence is CASSLGPMNEQFF. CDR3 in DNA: TGCGCCAGCAGCTTGGGGCCAATGAATGAGCAGTTCTTC.